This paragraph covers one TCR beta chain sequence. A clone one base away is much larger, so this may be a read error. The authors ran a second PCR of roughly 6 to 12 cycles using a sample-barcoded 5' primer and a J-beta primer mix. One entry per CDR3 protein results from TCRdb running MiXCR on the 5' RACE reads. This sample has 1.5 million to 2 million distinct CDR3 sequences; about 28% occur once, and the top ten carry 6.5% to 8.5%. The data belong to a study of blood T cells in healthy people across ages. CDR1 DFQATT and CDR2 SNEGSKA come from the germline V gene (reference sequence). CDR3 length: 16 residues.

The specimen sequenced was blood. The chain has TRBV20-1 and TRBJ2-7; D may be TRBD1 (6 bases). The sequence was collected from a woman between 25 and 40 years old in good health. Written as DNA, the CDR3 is TGCAGTACTAGAGATCTAACTCGGACAGCGTCCTACGAGCAGTACTTC. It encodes CSTRDLTRTASYEQYF.